Listed below are T cell receptor beta chains from one sample, sequenced in a study of shared clonotypes between healthy human individuals. The protocol was immunoSEQ multiplex PCR, while the TCRdb copy is restricted to in-frame clones and leaves out a portion. The table lists more than 1 million clones, around three quarters of them singletons. Input material: memory CD4+ T cells from PBMCs. The source is a man between 18 and 35 years old in good health. Some clones in this sample may be carry-over from other donors' samples. CDR3s leave out the opening cysteine and the closing phenylalanine or tryptophan. D genes are given only for firm matches. Size is omitted from some rows. Given values are once, few, many or a class for expanded clones.

clone size	V gene	D gene	J gene	CDR3 protein
NA	TRBV4-1	NA	TRBJ2-3	ASSHISSPDTQY
once	TRBV4-1	NA	TRBJ2-3	ASSQLNLVAPGDTQY
NA	TRBV2	TRBD1	TRBJ2-7	ASRPGQGARGYEQY
many	TRBV9	NA	TRBJ1-3	ASSVAGRGNTIY
NA	TRBV28	NA	TRBJ2-4	ASTRSQRDIQY
NA	TRBV5-4	NA	TRBJ2-1	ASSLQAVSYNEQF
NA	TRBV18	TRBD2	TRBJ2-7	ASSRGLAASYEQY
NA	TRBV7-8	TRBD1	TRBJ1-5	ASSTSRDRYQPQH
NA	TRBV7-8	TRBD2	TRBJ2-1	ASGGLAGLTAYNEQF
few	TRBV29-1	NA	TRBJ1-1	SVDRGTEAF
NA	TRBV5-6	TRBD1	TRBJ1-1	ASSPGQVVSMNTEAF
NA	TRBV9	NA	TRBJ2-1	ASSVDPTGYNEQF
NA	TRBV11-2	NA	NA	ASSLNPGVEQY
NA	TRBV6-1	NA	TRBJ2-7	ASSGLRGGYEQY
NA	TRBV7-9	TRBD1	TRBJ2-7	ASSSTGGRSYEQY
NA	TRBV7-9	NA	TRBJ1-1	ASSLYPIDLNTEAF
NA	TRBV7-2	NA	TRBJ1-4	ASSRPAEKLF
few	TRBV28	NA	TRBJ2-1	ASSSVGGRSYNEQF
NA	TRBV10-3	NA	TRBJ1-5	AIRGVFEGPQPQH
NA	TRBV4-1	NA	TRBJ2-3	ASSQNGYTQY
few	TRBV18	TRBD1	TRBJ1-5	ASSPQTGMDQPQH
once	TRBV19	NA	TRBJ1-2	ASSSGHGYT
NA	TRBV5-1	NA	TRBJ2-7	ASSLGGFSSYEQY
NA	TRBV30	NA	TRBJ2-5	AWSPQGQSQY
NA	TRBV30	TRBD1	TRBJ1-1	AWVGDRATF
NA	TRBV7-6	NA	TRBJ1-3	ASSLEGKGSGNTIY
NA	TRBV6-5	NA	TRBJ1-2	ASSYIQGTNYGYT
NA	TRBV27	NA	TRBJ2-5	ASTPRGGRQETQY
few	TRBV6-1	NA	TRBJ1-1	ASSEGLIHTEAF
NA	TRBV5-1	NA	TRBJ2-1	ASSFPGSSYNEQF
NA	TRBV5-8	NA	TRBJ2-7	ASSFQGLTSYEQY
NA	TRBV5-1	NA	TRBJ2-5	ASSLGRGQETQY
few	TRBV4-1	TRBD1	TRBJ1-2	ASSGQGNYGYT
NA	TRBV5-4	NA	TRBJ2-2	ASSAGQLNGELF
NA	TRBV4-3	TRBD1	TRBJ1-2	ASSQGDRGPSGYT
NA	TRBV7-8	NA	TRBJ1-1	ASSFWNTEAF
few	TRBV5-1	NA	TRBJ2-2	ASRHLSGELF
NA	TRBV5-1	TRBD2	TRBJ2-7	ASSSGGLAGGVSYEQY
NA	TRBV5-1	NA	TRBJ1-2	ASSSLPGPSDQGYT
NA	TRBV30	TRBD1	TRBJ2-1	AWKGTGVNEQF
NA	TRBV10-3	TRBD2	TRBJ2-7	AISESTLGLARAEQY
NA	TRBV7-9	NA	TRBJ2-7	ASRSDGATYEQY